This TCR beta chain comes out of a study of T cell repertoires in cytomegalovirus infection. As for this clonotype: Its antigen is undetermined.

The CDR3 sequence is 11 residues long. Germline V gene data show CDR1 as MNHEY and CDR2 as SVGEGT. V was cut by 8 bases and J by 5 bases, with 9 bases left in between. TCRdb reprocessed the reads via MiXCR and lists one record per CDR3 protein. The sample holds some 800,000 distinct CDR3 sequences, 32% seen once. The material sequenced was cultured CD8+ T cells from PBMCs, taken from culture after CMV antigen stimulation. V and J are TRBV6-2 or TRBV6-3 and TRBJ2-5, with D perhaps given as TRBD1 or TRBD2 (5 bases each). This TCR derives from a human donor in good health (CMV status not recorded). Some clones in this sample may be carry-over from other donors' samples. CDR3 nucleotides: TGTGCCAGCCTATGGGGGGAGACCCAGTACTTC. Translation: CASLWGETQYF.